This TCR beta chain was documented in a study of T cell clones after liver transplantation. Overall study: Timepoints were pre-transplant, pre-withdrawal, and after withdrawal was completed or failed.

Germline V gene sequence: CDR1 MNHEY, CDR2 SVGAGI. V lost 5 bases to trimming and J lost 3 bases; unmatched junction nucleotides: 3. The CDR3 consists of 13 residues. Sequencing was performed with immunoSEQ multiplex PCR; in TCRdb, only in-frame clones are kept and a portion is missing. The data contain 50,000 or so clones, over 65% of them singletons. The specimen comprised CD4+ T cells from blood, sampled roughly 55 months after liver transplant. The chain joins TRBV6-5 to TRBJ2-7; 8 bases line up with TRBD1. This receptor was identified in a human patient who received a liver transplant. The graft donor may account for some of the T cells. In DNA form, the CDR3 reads TGTGCCAGCAGTAGGGACAGGTACTACGAGCAGTACTTC. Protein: CASSRDRYYEQYF.